This T cell receptor (beta chain) came from a study of CD4 T cells in relation to SARS-CoV-2 and coronaviruses (TCRdb year 2021). Looking at the study overall: In the ViraFEST assay, PBMCs were grown with antigen for 10 days, and TCR beta CDR3s were then sequenced to identify antigen-specific clonal expansions. The negative reference condition was either a culture with an HIV-1 Nef peptide pool or a culture with no peptide. Shared crossreactive spike epitopes were mapped to their HLA restriction using patient-derived lymphoblastoid cell lines. The study assessed, at the TCR clonotype level, memory CD4+ T cell crossreactivity between SARS-CoV-2 and common cold coronavirus spike proteins. Samples from three pre-COVID donors and the naive versus memory experiments were sequenced with the Adaptive Biotechnologies TCR-sequencing kit; other data were Illumina-based. A different TCR-beta assay, based on Illumina, was used to sequence expansion assays from other donors in the study. What the research found in general, with its limitations: Memory CD4+ clonotypes crossrecognizing SARS-CoV-2 and at least one common cold coronavirus spike were found in 55% to 75% of donors. Because no donor provided both pre-pandemic and post-infection samples, tracing the source of pre-existing responses was limited. The study was limited by small numbers of patients and tested TCRs. Because the crossreactivity analysis focused on spike protein, crossreactivity against other viral proteins was not assessed. Significantly weaker SARS-CoV-2-driven expansion was shown by crossreactive clones than by monoreactive clones, consistent with antigenic imprinting.

The junction shows trimming of 6 bases on V and 0 bases on J, and the gene matches do not reach 1 base of it. The CDR3 spans 14 residues, from the cysteine through the phenylalanine. The kept DNA is CDR3 alone, 42 bases in frame from the first base. From the germline V gene (reference sequence), CDR1 is MNHNY and CDR2 is SVGAGI. CD4+ T cells from unexposed donors were collected before the COVID-19 pandemic (2011-2018). Following 10 days of culture, the EasySep CD4+ T cell isolation kit was used to isolate CD4+ T cells. As cell numbers permitted, CD4+ T cells from unexposed donors were tested for reactivity to SARS-CoV-2 S and N and to four common cold coronavirus spike pools. Around 1.9 million PBMCs per well were cultured in IMDM with about 5% human AB serum and about 9.2 IU/ml IL-2. Half of the culture medium was replaced with fresh IL-2-containing medium on days 3 and 7. Each peptide culture condition was generally run in triplicate replicate wells. The leukapheresis product used for the unexposed donors was purchased from a commercial source. Ficoll-Paque PLUS gradient centrifugation was used to isolate PBMCs from leukapheresis product or whole blood. The PBMCs went either fresh into the expansion assay or into cryopreservation at -140 degrees C. The QIAamp Micro DNA Kit was used to extract genomic DNA from the CD4+ T cells.

The library was made by the immunoSEQ multiplex PCR assay. Per the authors' processing: During preprocessing, nonproductive sequences were removed, as were CDR3s that did not start with C, did not end with F or W, or were shorter than 7 amino acids. The MANAFEST web app identified antigen-specific clonotypes based on expansion compared with the reference and other culture wells. A clone counted as positive if significantly expanded in 2 of 3 replicate wells versus the reference culture at FDR below 0.05. A further requirement for positive clones was significant expansion compared with all other tandem wells, along with an odds ratio above 5. CDR3 homology was quantified as pairwise Levenshtein distance, calculated with the stringdist R package after three terminal residues were trimmed from each end. TCRdb retrieved this table from immuneACCESS and kept in-frame rearrangements only. Not all clones are present; in checked studies, unresolved V genes account for under half, and no reason is known for the remainder. V and J calls and clone size are as listed in that table; D and trimming were resolved from the DNA. The sample has roughly 20,000 clones on record, around 78% of them singletons. Roughly 19% of the sample is held by the ten biggest clonotypes.

This clone was recorded only once. Its specific antigen is unknown. Base qualities were left out, and no much larger clone turns up one base away. Sequenced sample: CD4+ T cells from PBMCs, cultured in vitro. This TCR derives from a human donor in good health. This chain joins TRBV6-6 to TRBJ2-1, and 8 junctional nucleotides match TRBD1. This receptor carries the CDR3 CASRGQGSYNEQFF. The nucleotide sequence reads as follows: TGTGCCAGCAGAGGACAGGGCTCCTACAATGAGCAGTTCTTC.